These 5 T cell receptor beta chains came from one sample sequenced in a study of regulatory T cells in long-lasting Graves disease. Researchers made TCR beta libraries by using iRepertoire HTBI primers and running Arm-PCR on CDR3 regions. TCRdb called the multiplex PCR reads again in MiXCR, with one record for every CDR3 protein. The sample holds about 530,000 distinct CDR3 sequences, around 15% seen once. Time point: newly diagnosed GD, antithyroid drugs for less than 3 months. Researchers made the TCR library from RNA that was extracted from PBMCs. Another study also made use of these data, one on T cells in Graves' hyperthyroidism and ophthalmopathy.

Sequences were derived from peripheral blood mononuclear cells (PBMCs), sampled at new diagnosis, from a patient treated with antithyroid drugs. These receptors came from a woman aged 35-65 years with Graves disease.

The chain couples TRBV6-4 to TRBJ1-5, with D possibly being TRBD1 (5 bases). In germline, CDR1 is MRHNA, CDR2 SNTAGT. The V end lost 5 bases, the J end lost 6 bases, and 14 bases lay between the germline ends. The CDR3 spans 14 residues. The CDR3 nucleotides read TGTGCCAGCAGTTGCGGAAGAGGGGCTCAGCCCCAGCATTTT. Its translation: CASSCGRGAQPQHF.

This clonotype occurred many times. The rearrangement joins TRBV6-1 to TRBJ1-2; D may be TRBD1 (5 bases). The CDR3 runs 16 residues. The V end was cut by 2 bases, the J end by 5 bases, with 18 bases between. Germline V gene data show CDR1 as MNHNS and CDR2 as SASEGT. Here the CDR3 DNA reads TGTGCCAGCAGTGAAAGTCGCGCAGGCTGGGGGTATGGCTACACCTTC. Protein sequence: CASSESRAGWGYGYTF.

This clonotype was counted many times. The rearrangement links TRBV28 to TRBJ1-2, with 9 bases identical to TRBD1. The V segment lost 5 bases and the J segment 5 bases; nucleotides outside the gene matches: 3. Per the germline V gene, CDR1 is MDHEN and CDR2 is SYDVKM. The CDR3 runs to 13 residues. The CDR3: CASSRTGVYGYTF. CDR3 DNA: TGTGCCAGCAGTCGGACAGGGGTTTATGGCTACACCTTC.

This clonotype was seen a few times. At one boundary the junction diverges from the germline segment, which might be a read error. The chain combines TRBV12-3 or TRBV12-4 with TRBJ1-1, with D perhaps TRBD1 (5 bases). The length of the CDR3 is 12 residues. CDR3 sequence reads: CAGSFLGAEAFF. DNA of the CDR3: TGTGCCGGCAGTTTCTTAGGGGCTGAAGCTTTCTTT.

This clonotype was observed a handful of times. CDR3 residues: CASSLAIGETQYF. The CDR3 region has the DNA TGTGCCAGCAGTTTAGCAATCGGGGAGACCCAGTACTTC. The chain links TRBV12-3 or TRBV12-4 to TRBJ2-5; unclear D gene. The CDR3 is 13 residues long. V shed 0 bases and J shed 5 bases, with 7 bases lying between them.